A single sample gave rise to the 20 T cell receptor beta chains below, sequenced in a study of Tregs in tolerant kidney transplant recipients. The repertoire was sequenced with immunoSEQ multiplex PCR; TCRdb's copy has only in-frame clones and lacks some. Here the sample spans about 240,000 clones, 80% to 85% being singletons. The sequencing sample was made of CD4+ T cells from blood. Receptor source: a human donor in good health.

The chain carries TRBV7-6 and TRBJ2-7; 9 nucleotides match TRBD2. Germline assignment: CDR1 SGHVS and CDR2 FNYEAQ. V gave up 9 bases and J gave up 4 bases; unmatched junction bases: 13. CDR3 length: 15 residues. The CDR3 is CARHCSAGGLYEQYF. The CDR3, as DNA: TGTGCCAGACACTGTTCCGCGGGAGGGTTGTACGAGCAGTACTTC.

The chain couples TRBV10-3 to TRBJ1-1, with 7 bases that match TRBD1. J gave up 1 base and V 2 bases, and 4 bases lay outside the gene matches. The CDR3 consists of 15 residues. The V gene's germline CDR1 is ENHRY and CDR2 SYGVKD. For the CDR3, the DNA is TGTGCCATCAGTGAGCCGGGACAGACGAACACTGAAGCTTTCTTT. This encodes CAISEPGQTNTEAFF.

The chain has TRBV7-7 and TRBJ2-5; D uncertain. Trimming cost V 8 bases and J 2 bases, with 12 bases left between them. CDR1 and CDR2 (germline): SSHAT, FNYEAQ (reference sequence). The CDR3 extends over 13 amino acids. In DNA, the CDR3 is TGTGCCAGCTCACTTCGGATACAAGAGACCCAGTACTTC. This encodes CASSLRIQETQYF.

The chain couples TRBV11-3 to TRBJ2-5, with 8 bases aligning to TRBD1. Germline assignment: CDR1 SGHNT and CDR2 YENEEA. CDR3 length: 15 amino acids. V shed 6 bases and J 1 base; nucleotides not matched to a gene: 7. CDR3 protein: CASSSPGQGQETQYF. CDR3 coding DNA: TGTGCCAGCAGTTCCCCTGGACAGGGCCAAGAGACCCAGTACTTC.

This chain uses TRBV19 with TRBJ1-1; a possible D gene is TRBD1 (6 bases). From germline, CDR1 is LNHDA and CDR2 SQIVND (reference sequence). CDR3 length: 15 residues. V gave up 5 bases and J gave up 1 base, with 14 bases separating them. This CDR3 reads CASSATGWGNTEAFF. In DNA form, the CDR3 reads TGTGCCAGTAGTGCCACAGGGTGGGGGAACACTGAAGCTTTCTTT.

V is TRBV25-1 and J is TRBJ1-2, with D hard to call. The CDR3 length is 11 residues. Per the germline V gene, CDR1 is MGHDK and CDR2 is SYGVNS. Trimming removed 8 bases from V and 2 bases from J, with 6 bases in between. The CDR3 nucleotides are TGTGCCAGCGAGAGGAACTATGGCTACACCTTC. It encodes CASERNYGYTF.

This chain uses TRBV6-1 with TRBJ2-7; D remains ambiguous. Between the trimmed V and J ends, which lost 1 base and 0 bases, there was a span of 7 bases. Per the germline V gene, CDR1 is MNHNS and CDR2 is SASEGT. There are 14 residues in the CDR3. CDR3: CASSEDPHSYEQYF. CDR3 bases: TGTGCCAGCAGTGAAGACCCACACTCCTACGAGCAGTACTTC.

The J gene is TRBJ1-2, the V gene TRBV7-2; D gene unclear. Germline V gene sequence: CDR1 SGHTA, CDR2 FQGNSA. Trimming pared 3 bases from V and 2 bases from J, leaving 7 bases between. There are 13 residues in the CDR3. For the CDR3, the DNA is TGTGCCAGCAGCTTCACGGCGAACTATGGCTACACCTTC. Protein: CASSFTANYGYTF.

This rearrangement joins TRBV13 to TRBJ2-4; tentative D call: TRBD2 (6 bases). The CDR3 covers 14 residues. Trimming stripped 2 bases from V and 7 bases from J, with 12 bases between. Germline CDR1 is PRHDT and CDR2 is FYEKMQ (reference sequence). CDR3 coding DNA: TGTGCCAGCAGCTTACGGGGGTTAGGGAACATTCAGTACTTC. It specifies CASSLRGLGNIQYF.

J is TRBJ1-1 and V is TRBV18; possibly TRBD1 for D (6 bases). The germline V gene encodes CDR1 KGHSH and CDR2 LQKENI. V lost 8 bases to trimming and J lost 2 bases, with 18 bases between them. CDR3 length: 15 residues. This chain's CDR3 is CASTLSQGANTEAFF. As DNA, the CDR3 is TGTGCCAGCACCCTCTCACAGGGCGCTAACACTGAAGCTTTCTTT.

The genes are TRBV4-2 and TRBJ1-1; 9 bases align to TRBD1. Per germline, CDR1 LGHNA and CDR2 YNFKEQ. V dropped 2 bases and J dropped 1; count of bases not matched to a gene: 5. The CDR3 has 16 residues. This chain's CDR3 is CASSQPPGQGNTEAFF. Here the CDR3 DNA reads TGTGCCAGCAGCCAACCCCCGGGACAGGGGAACACTGAAGCTTTCTTT.

This chain links TRBV2 with TRBJ1-2, with 7 bases matching TRBD1. V lost 9 bases to trimming and J lost 4 bases; unmatched junction nucleotides: 17. Germline V gene sequence: CDR1 SNHLY, CDR2 FYNNEI. The CDR3 sequence is 16 residues long. The CDR3 DNA sequence: TGTGCCAGTTCACCTGGGGGGACAGCACGAACCTATGGCTACACCTTC. Translating it yields CASSPGGTARTYGYTF.

A single count supports this clone. The chain couples TRBV6-1 to TRBJ2-7; TRBD1 aligns across 7 bases. J was trimmed by 1 base and V by 2 bases; bases with no gene match: 8. In germline, CDR1 is MNHNS, CDR2 SASEGT. This CDR3 region has 16 residues. The CDR3 region has the DNA TGTGCCAGCAGTGAAATTTGGACAGGTGGGTCCTACGAGCAGTACTTC. Protein product: CASSEIWTGGSYEQYF.

This chain uses TRBV7-9 with TRBJ2-7; TRBD2 matches at 11 bases. Unmatched junction bases numbered 4, after V lost 4 bases and J lost 2 bases. CDR1 is SEHNR, CDR2 FQNEAQ, per germline (reference sequence). The CDR3 contains 15 residues. CDR3 sequence reads: CASSSRLAGTYEQYF. CDR3 DNA sequence: TGTGCCAGCAGCTCCAGACTAGCGGGGACCTACGAGCAGTACTTC.

This sequence joins TRBV5-1 and TRBJ1-4, with no clear D. Looked up from germline, CDR1 is SGHRS and CDR2 is YFSETQ. The CDR3 totals 15 residues. The V end lost 1 base, the J end lost 4 bases, and 11 bases lay between the germline ends. The CDR3 sequence: CASSLTAARNEKLFF. CDR3 DNA: TGCGCCAGCAGCTTGACGGCAGCGCGTAATGAAAAACTGTTTTTT.

V and J are TRBV5-1 and TRBJ2-7; D remains ambiguous. Trimming cost V 6 bases and J 2 bases, with 12 bases left between them. The CDR3 extends over 13 amino acids. Germline lookup yields CDR1 SGHRS and CDR2 YFSETQ. CDR3: CASIDIEPYEQYF. Written as DNA, the CDR3 is TGCGCCAGCATAGACATTGAGCCCTACGAGCAGTACTTC. Full variable domain (rest looked up from reference TRBV5-1 and TRBJ2-7): KAGVTQTPRYLIKTRGQQVTLSCSPISGHRSVSWYQQTPGQGLQFLFEYFSETQRNKGNFPGRFSGRQFSNSRSEMNVSTLELGDSALYLCASIDIEPYEQYFGPGTRLTVT.

The V gene is TRBV29-1, the J gene TRBJ2-1, with unresolved D. CDR1 is SQVTM and CDR2 is ANQGSEA in the germline V gene. CDR3 length: 13 residues. V lost 3 bases, J lost 2 bases, and 8 bases lay in between. The CDR3 region is CSVDPGTYNEQFF. The CDR3 bases are TGCAGCGTTGATCCAGGAACCTACAATGAGCAGTTCTTC.

The chain joins TRBV11-2 to TRBJ2-1; no clear D. The V end was cut by 0 bases, the J end by 7 bases, with 4 bases between. The germline V gene has CDR1 SGHAT and CDR2 FQNNGV. The CDR3 is 12 amino acids. CDR3 sequence reads: CASSLDANEQFF. CDR3 nucleotide sequence: TGTGCCAGCAGCTTAGATGCGAATGAGCAGTTCTTC.

The chain links TRBV7-8 to TRBJ1-1; a weak D match, TRBD1 (6 bases). Looked up from germline, CDR1 is SGHVS and CDR2 is FQNEAQ. V was cut by 2 bases and J by 0 bases, with 10 bases left in between. CDR3 size: 15 residues. The CDR3 region is CASSLMDRLNTEAFF. The DNA for the CDR3 is TGTGCCAGCAGCTTAATGGACAGACTGAACACTGAAGCTTTCTTT.

J is TRBJ2-5 and V is TRBV11-2; 7 bases line up with TRBD2. Judging by the DNA end, TRBJ2-7 fits better; the J call may be wrong. This CDR3 comprises 16 residues. Germline V gene sequence: CDR1 SGHAT, CDR2 FQNNGV. This chain's CDR3 is CASSQRGDYIYGEQYF. The CDR3 nucleotides are TGTGCCAGCAGCCAAAGAGGGGACTACATTTACGGCGAGCAGTACTTC.